This T cell receptor beta chain was retrieved from a study of blood T cell repertoires in COVID-19. The CDR3 spans 15 residues. CDR1 and CDR2 (germline): WSHSY, SAAADI. Trimming cost V 6 bases and J 0 bases, with 11 bases left between them. The authors' processing: Using reference gene primer amplification, nucleated cell counts were estimated. Sequenced by immunoSEQ multiplex PCR; TCRdb stores in-frame clones only, minus some. The DNA was the basis for D and trimming; V, J and clone size are from that table. The sample contains 150,000 to 200,000 clones, 70% to 90% of which appear only once. The chain combines TRBV10-2 with TRBJ2-2; perhaps TRBD2 as D (6 bases). The specimen sequenced was peripheral blood. The clonotype originates from a man aged 18 to 30 with acute or convalescent COVID-19. Here the CDR3 reads CASRVRDSNTGELFF. The CDR3 nucleotides read TGCGCCAGCAGAGTCCGGGACTCGAACACCGGGGAGCTGTTTTTT.